This TCR beta chain was obtained from a study of OX40 agonist ivuxolimab in advanced cancers. This CDR3 has 14 amino acids. Trimming took 10 bases from V and 5 from J; bases not matched to a gene: 11. Per the germline V gene, CDR1 is ENHRY and CDR2 is SYGVKD. Data came from immunoSEQ multiplex PCR; TCRdb stores just in-frame clones and leaves some out. Of over 80,000 clones in the sample, approximately 87% were seen once. The TCR was taken from an adult with an advanced solid tumor such as melanoma, head and neck, liver or kidney cancer. Here the sequenced sample was CD4+ or CD8+ T cells sorted from blood, taken in a trial of the OX40 agonist ivuxolimab. This chain uses TRBV10-3 with TRBJ2-5, with TRBD1 identical over 9 bases. The CDR3 loop is CASKSQGAGETQYF. CDR3 DNA sequence: TGTGCCAGCAAGTCACAGGGGGCTGGGGAGACCCAGTACTTC.